The subject of this entry is one T cell receptor beta chain. No antigen is known for it. The sample holds no much larger clone one base away, and base qualities are not on file. V is clipped by 4 bases and J by 4 bases, and the sequence between their germline boundaries is 12 bases long. There are 14 amino acids in the CDR3, from cysteine to phenylalanine inclusive. Here the CDR3 DNA is all that survives: 42 bases in frame from base 1. CDR1 and CDR2 (MGHRA, YSYEKL) derive from the germline V gene. For the multiplex PCR, 52 forward TRBV primers and 13 reverse TRBJ primers were used, and amplification bias was corrected with both assay-based and computational methods. Within the immunoSEQ assay, multiplex PCR amplified rearranged TRB loci from genomic DNA. TRB amplicons were sequenced using an Illumina HiSeq platform. Per the authors' processing: Raw sequences were error-filtered and aligned to reference gene sequences by custom algorithms and were subsequently analyzed with the immunoSEQ online tools. Frequencies of productive and nonproductive TRB rearrangements were assessed among unique sequences as well as among total sequences. For TRB CDR3 positions 6 and 7, hydrophobicity together with amino acid composition served as the basis for assessing self-reactivity potential. Prism software was used to run t tests, Mann-Whitney tests or two-way ANOVA for comparisons between groups. Entries here come from immuneACCESS through TCRdb and include only in-frame sequences with V and J called. Some clones fail to appear in such tables; in the studies checked, an unresolved V gene covers under half of the shortfall, and the cause of the remainder is unknown. V and J calls and clone size follow that table, whereas D and trimming were derived from the DNA. This sample has some 38,000 clones in its table, and around 89% of those were observed once. The ten largest make up around 2.5% of the sample.

Every CD3G-deficient patient showed evidence of autoimmunity, and the autoimmunity was more severe in two of the patients. Patients were tested at ages ranging from 2 to 39 years, and reduced naive and increased memory CD4+ and CD8+ T-cell proportions were found in the patients. CD4+ cells were FACS-sorted into CD25-high CD127-low regulatory T cells and CD25-low CD127-high conventional CD4+ T cells. The patient group comprised over 5 individuals with CD3G deficiency. Patient samples and clinical data came from an international physician network spanning the United States, Europe and Asia. Peripheral blood mononuclear cells were isolated by Ficoll density separation. The sample belongs to a study of regulatory T cells (dated by TCRdb to 2016 to 2019). About the investigation overall: The study compared T-cell receptor beta repertoires of sorted regulatory, conventional CD4+ and CD8+ T cells in CD3G-deficient patients with those in healthy controls. Here is what the overall study found, with its caveats: Restricted unique TRB V-J pairs and skewed V and J gene usage were observed in patient repertoires, most markedly in regulatory T cells. Enrichment for hydrophobic residues at CDR3 positions 6 and 7 was found in conventional CD4+ T cells from CD3G-deficient patients, suggesting more self-reactive specificities.

Source material: conventional CD4+ T cells sorted from blood. This clonotype was obtained from a person under 35 with CD3G deficiency. The V and J genes are TRBV4-1 and TRBJ2-3, with a weak D call of TRBD1 (6 bases match). The sequenced DNA: TGCGCCAGCAGCCGCCTTCAGGGGCCAGATACGCAGTATTTT. It codes for CASSRLQGPDTQYF.